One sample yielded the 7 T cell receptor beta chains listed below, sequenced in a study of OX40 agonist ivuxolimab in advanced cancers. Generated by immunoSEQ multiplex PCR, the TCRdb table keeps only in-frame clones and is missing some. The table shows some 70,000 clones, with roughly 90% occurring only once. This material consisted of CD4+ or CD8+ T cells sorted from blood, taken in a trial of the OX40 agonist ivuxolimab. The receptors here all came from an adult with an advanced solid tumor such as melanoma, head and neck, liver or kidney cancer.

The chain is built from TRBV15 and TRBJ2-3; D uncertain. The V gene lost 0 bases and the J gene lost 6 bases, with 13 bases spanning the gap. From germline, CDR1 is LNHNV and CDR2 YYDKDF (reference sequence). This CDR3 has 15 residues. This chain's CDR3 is CATSRDLGTLDTQYF. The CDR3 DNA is TGTGCCACCAGCAGAGATTTAGGAACCTTGGATACGCAGTATTTT.

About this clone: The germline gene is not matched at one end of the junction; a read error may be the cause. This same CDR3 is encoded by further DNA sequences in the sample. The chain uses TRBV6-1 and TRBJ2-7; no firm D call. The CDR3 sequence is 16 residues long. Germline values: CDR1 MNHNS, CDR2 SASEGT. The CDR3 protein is CASSDLPWTVSYEQYF. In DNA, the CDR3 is TGTGCCAGTAGTGACTTACCTTGGACGGTCTCCTACGAGCAGTACTTC.

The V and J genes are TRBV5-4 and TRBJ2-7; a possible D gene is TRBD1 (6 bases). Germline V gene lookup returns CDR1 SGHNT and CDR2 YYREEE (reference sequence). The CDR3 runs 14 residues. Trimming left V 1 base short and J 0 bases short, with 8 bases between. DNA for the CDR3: TGTGCCAGCAGCTTGCGACAGGACTCCTACGAGCAGTACTTC. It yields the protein CASSLRQDSYEQYF.

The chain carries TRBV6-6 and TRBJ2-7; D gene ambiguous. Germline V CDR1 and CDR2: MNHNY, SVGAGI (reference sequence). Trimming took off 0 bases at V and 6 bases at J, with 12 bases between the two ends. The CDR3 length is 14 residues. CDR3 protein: CASSYSPRWSEQYF. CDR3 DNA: TGTGCCAGCAGTTACTCTCCCCGGTGGTCCGAGCAGTACTTC.

The CDR3 coding sequence is TGCGCCAGCAGCAGACTAGCGGAGACCGGGGAGCTGTTTTTT. This gives the protein CASSRLAETGELFF. This chain uses TRBV5-1 with TRBJ2-2, with 9 positions matching TRBD2. The V segment lost 4 bases and the J segment 5 bases; nucleotides outside the gene matches: 3. Germline values: CDR1 SGHRS, CDR2 YFSETQ. The CDR3 spans 14 residues.

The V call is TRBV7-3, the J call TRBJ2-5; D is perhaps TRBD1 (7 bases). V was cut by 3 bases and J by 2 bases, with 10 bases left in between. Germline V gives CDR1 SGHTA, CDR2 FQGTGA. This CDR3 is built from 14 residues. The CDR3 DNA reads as TGTGCCAGCAGCTTTTCAGGGGGGCAAGAGACCCAGTACTTC. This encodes CASSFSGGQETQYF.

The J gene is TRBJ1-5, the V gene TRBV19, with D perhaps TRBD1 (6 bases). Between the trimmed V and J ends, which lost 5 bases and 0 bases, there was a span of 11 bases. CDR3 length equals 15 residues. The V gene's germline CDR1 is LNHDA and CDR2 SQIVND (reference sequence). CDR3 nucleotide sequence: TGTGCCAGTAGTGGGGACACTTATAGCAATCAGCCCCAGCATTTT. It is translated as CASSGDTYSNQPQHF.